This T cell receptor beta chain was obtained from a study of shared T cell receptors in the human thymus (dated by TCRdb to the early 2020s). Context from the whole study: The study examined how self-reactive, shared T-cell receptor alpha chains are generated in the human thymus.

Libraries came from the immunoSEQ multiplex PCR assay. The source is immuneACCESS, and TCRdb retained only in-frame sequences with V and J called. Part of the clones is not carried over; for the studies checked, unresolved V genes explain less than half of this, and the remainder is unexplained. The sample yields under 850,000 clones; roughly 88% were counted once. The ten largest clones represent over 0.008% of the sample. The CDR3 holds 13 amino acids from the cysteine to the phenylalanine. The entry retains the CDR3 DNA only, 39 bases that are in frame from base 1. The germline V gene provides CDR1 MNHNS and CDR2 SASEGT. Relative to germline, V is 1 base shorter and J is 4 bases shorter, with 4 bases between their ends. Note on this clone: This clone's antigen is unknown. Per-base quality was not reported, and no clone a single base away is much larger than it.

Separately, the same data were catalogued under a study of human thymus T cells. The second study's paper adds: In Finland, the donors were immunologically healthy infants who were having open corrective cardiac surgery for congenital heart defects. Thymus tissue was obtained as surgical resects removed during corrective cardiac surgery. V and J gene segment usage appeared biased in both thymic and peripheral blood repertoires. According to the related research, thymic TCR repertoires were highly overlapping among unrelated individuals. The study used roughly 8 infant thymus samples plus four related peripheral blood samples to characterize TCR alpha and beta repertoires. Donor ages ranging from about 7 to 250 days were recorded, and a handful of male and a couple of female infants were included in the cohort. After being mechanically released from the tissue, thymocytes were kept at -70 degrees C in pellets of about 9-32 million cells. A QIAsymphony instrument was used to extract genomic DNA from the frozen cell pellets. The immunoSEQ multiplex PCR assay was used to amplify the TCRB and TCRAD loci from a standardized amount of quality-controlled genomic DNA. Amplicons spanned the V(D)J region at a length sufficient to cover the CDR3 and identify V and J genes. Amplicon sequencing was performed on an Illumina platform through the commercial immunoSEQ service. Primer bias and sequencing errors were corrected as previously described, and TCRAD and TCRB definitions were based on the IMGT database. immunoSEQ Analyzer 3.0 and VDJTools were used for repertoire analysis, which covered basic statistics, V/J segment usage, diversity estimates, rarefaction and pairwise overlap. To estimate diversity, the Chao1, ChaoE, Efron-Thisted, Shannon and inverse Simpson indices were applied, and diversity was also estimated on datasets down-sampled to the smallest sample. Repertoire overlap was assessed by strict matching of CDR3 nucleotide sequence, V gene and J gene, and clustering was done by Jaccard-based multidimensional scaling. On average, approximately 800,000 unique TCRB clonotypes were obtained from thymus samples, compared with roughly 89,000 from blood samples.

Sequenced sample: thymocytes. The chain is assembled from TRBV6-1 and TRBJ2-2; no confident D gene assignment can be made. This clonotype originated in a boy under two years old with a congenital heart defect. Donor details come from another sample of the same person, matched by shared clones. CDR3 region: CASSEDSTGELFF. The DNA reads TGTGCCAGCAGTGAAGACAGCACCGGGGAGCTGTTTTTT.